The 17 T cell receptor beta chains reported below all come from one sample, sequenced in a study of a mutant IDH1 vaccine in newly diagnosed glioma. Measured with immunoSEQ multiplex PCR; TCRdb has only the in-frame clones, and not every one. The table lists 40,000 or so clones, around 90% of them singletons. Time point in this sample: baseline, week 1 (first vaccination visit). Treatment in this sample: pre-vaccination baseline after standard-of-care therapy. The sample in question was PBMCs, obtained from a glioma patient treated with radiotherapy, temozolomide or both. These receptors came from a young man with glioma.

CDR3 region: CASCRGPYTEAFF. DNA for the CDR3: TGTGCCAGCTGCAGGGGGCCGTACACTGAAGCTTTCTTT. The chain recombines TRBV19 with TRBJ1-1, with 8 bases lining up with TRBD1. Germline V CDR1 and CDR2: LNHDA, SQIVND (reference sequence). The CDR3 is 13 residues long. Trimming at V came to 9 bases and at J to 3 bases, leaving 6 bases not matched to a gene.

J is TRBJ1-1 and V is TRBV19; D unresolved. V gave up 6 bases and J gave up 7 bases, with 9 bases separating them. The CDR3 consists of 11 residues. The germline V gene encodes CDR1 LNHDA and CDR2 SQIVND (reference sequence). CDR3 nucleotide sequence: TGTGCCAGTAGCCGCGGAGGTGAAGCTTTCTTT. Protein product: CASSRGGEAFF.

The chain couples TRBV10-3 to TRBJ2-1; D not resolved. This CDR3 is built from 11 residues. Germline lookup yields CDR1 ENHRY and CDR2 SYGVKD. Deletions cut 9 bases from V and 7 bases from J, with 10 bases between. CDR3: CAISAGNEQFF. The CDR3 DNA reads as TGTGCCATTTCCGCCGGGAATGAGCAGTTCTTC.

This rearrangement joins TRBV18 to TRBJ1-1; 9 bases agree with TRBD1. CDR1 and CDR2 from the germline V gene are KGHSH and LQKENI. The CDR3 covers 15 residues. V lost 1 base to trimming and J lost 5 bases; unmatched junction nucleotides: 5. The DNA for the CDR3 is TGTGCCAGCTCACCACTTGGGACAGGGACGACTGAAGCTTTCTTT. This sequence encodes CASSPLGTGTTEAFF.

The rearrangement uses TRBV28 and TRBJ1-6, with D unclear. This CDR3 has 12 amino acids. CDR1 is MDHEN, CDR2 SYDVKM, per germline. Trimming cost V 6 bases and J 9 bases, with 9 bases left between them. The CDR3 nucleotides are TGTGCCAGCAGCCCAGCCGGTTCACCCCTCCACTTT. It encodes CASSPAGSPLHF.

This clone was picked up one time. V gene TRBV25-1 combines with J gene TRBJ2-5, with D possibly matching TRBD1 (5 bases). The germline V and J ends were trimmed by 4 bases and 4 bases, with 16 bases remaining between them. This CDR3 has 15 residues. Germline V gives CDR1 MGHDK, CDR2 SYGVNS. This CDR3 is CASSGSRQFPETQYF. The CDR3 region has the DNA TGTGCCAGCAGTGGTTCTAGACAGTTTCCAGAGACCCAGTACTTC.

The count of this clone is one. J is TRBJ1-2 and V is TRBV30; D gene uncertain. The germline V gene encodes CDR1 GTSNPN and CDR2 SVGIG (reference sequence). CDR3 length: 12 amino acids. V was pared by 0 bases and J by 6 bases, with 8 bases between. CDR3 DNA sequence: TGTGCCTGGAGTGTAGATGTTAATGGCTACACCTTC. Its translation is CAWSVDVNGYTF.

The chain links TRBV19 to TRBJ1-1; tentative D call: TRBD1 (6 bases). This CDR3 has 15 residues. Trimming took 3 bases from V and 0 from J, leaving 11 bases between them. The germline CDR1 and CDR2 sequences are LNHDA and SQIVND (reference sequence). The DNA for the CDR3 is TGTGCCAGTAGTATCGGGACAACCTTGAACACTGAAGCTTTCTTT. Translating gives CASSIGTTLNTEAFF.

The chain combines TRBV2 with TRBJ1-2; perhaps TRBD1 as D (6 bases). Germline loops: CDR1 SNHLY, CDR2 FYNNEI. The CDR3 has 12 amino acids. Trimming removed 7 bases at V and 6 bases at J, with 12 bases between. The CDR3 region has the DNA TGTGCCAGCATTGGGGGGCTGCATGGCTACACCTTC. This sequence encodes CASIGGLHGYTF.

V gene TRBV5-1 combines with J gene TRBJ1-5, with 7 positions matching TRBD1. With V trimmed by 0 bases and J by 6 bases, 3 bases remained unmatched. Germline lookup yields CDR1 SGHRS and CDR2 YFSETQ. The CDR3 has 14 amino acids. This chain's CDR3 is CASSLGTGAQPQHF. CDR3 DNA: TGCGCCAGCAGCTTGGGGACAGGTGCTCAGCCCCAGCATTTT.

CDR3 sequence: CASSLTGRADTQYF. DNA for the CDR3: TGTGCCAGCAGCTTAACAGGGCGGGCAGATACGCAGTATTTT. V gene TRBV7-2 combines with J gene TRBJ2-3; D possibly corresponds to TRBD1 (6 bases). CDR1 and CDR2 (germline): SGHTA, FQGNSA. The CDR3 contains 14 residues. V was pared by 2 bases and J by 4 bases, with 10 bases between.

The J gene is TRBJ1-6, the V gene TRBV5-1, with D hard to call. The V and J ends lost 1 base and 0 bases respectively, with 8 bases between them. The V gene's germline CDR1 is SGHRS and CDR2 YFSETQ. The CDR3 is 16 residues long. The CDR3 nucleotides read TGCGCCAGCAGCTTGCCCGGGAGCTCCTATAATTCACCCCTCCACTTT. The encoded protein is CASSLPGSSYNSPLHF.

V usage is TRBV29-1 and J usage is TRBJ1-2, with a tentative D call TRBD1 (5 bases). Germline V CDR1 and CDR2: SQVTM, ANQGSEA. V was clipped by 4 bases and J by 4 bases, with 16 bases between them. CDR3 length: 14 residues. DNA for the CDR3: TGCAGCGTTGCGGGAGACAGTCCCTTCTATGGCTACACCTTC. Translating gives CSVAGDSPFYGYTF.

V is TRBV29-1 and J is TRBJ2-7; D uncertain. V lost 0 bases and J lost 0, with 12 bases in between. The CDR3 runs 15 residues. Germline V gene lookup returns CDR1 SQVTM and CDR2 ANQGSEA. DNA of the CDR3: TGCAGCGTTGAAGATGAAGGCCCGAGCTCCTACGAGCAGTACTTC. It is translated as CSVEDEGPSSYEQYF.

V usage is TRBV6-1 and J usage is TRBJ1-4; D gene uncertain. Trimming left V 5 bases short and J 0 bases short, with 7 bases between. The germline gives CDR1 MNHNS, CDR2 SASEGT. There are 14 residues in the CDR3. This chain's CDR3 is CASSMGATNEKLFF. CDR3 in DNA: TGTGCCAGCAGTATGGGAGCAACTAATGAAAAACTGTTTTTT.

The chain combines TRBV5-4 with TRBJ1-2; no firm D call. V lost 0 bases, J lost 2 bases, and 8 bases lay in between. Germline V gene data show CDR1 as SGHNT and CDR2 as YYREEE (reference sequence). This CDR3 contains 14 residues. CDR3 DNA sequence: TGTGCCAGCAGCTTGGCGGGAGTAAACTATGGCTACACCTTC. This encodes CASSLAGVNYGYTF.

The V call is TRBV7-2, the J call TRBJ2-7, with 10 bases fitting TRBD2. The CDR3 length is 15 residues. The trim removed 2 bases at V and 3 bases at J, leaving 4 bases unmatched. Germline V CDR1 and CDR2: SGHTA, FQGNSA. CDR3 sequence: CASSLRTSGSYEQYF. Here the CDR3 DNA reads TGTGCCAGCAGCTTAAGGACTAGCGGAAGCTACGAGCAGTACTTC.